Sequencing of this TCR beta chain was carried out in a study of regulatory T cells in long-lasting Graves disease. Relying on iRepertoire HTBI primers and Arm-PCR of CDR3 regions, the team built TCR beta libraries. TCRdb recomputed calls from the multiplex PCR reads with MiXCR, one row per CDR3 protein. The table has some 340,000 distinct CDR3 sequences, roughly 12% seen once. Notes on the study in general: A reduction in accuracy may have resulted from the small sample size.

This clonotype was seen repeatedly, ten times or more. Its target is not known. The CDR3 is 15 amino acids. Germline CDR1 is LGHNA and CDR2 is YSLEER. The J segment lost 0 bases and the V segment lost 1 base, leaving 2 bases of the junction unmatched. Noted time point: newly diagnosed GD, antithyroid drugs for less than 3 months. PBMCs were the source of the RNA used for TCR sequencing. In addition, the sample was reused for a study of T cells in Graves' hyperthyroidism and ophthalmopathy. That report adds: Orbital computed tomography, thyroid ultrasound, serum thyroxine and TRAb, and clinical symptoms together informed the diagnoses. The HTBI primer set drove a first-round RT-PCR of the TCR CDR3.

The starting material was peripheral blood mononuclear cells (PBMCs), obtained at new diagnosis, from a patient treated with antithyroid drugs. V usage is TRBV4-3 and J usage is TRBJ2-5; the match to TRBD2 covers 7 bases. This TCR came from a woman aged 18-29 years with Graves disease. The CDR3 sequence: CASSQGLANQETQYF. The CDR3 region has the DNA TGCGCCAGCAGCCAAGGACTAGCCAACCAAGAGACCCAGTACTTC.